One TCR beta chain is described in this entry. Original processing notes: Amplification of reference gene primers provided the estimated nucleated cell counts. TCRdb's copy holds only in-frame clones and misses some; the assay was immunoSEQ multiplex PCR. The V and J calls and clone size are taken from that table; D and trimming were inferred from the DNA. The data hold about 190,000 clones, with about 80% observed a single time. The record originates from a study of blood T cell repertoires in COVID-19. Study context: Spain, Italy and the United States supplied samples that represented acute and convalescent COVID-19. PBMCs, B-cell-depleted T cells, or T cells provided the cDNA or gDNA that made up the material.

The specimen was peripheral blood. This receptor was identified in a woman between 65 and 79 years old with acute or convalescent COVID-19.

CDR3 residues: CASNAGSYQPQHF. As DNA, the CDR3 is TGTGCCAGCAATGCAGGGTCCTATCAGCCCCAGCATTTT. This chain connects TRBV12-3 or TRBV12-4 to TRBJ1-5; D may be TRBD1 (5 bases). This CDR3 has 13 amino acids. Trimming cost V 7 bases and J 5 bases, with 12 bases left between them.